This TCR beta chain was obtained from a study of blood T cells in healthy people across ages. Study-level results: A conclusive naive versus antigen-experienced comparison was prevented by the unsorted PBMCs. The study found TCR beta diversity correlated strongly with naive T cell percentage.

Alongside a J-beta primer mix, a sample-barcoded 5' primer served in a second PCR lasting roughly 6 to 11 cycles. Every sample produced at least 2.5 million CDR3-containing paired-end reads. TCRdb itself ran the 5' RACE reads through MiXCR, one entry per CDR3 protein. Among fewer than 2,000,000 distinct CDR3 sequences listed, around 36% were seen once. With respect to this clonotype: Antigen specificity is unknown.

The receptor was isolated from a young woman in good health. The sample taken for sequencing was blood.

Here the CDR3 DNA reads TGCGCCAGCAGCCAAGCGGGGGCTAGCGGGAGATGGAATGAGCAGTTCTTC. Its translation: CASSQAGASGRWNEQFF. V usage is TRBV4-1 and J usage is TRBJ2-1; TRBD2 matches at 10 bases. Germline V gives CDR1 MGHRA, CDR2 YSYEKL. V dropped 1 base and J dropped 7; count of bases not matched to a gene: 10. This CDR3 comprises 17 residues.